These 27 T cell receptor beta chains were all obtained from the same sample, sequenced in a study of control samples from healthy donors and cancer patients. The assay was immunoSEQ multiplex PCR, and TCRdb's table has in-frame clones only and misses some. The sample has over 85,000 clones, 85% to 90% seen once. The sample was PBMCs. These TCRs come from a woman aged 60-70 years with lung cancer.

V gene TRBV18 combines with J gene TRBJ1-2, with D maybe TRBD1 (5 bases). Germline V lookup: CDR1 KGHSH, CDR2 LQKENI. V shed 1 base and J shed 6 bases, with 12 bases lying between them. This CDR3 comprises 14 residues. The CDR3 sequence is CASSPLMTDDGYTF. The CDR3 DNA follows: TGTGCCAGCTCACCACTAATGACAGACGATGGCTACACCTTC. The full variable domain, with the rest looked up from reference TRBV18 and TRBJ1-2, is NAGVMQNPRHLVRRRGQEARLRCSPMKGHSHVYWYRQLPEEGLKFMVYLQKENIIDESGMPKERFSAEFPKEGPSILRIQQVVRGDSAAYFCASSPLMTDDGYTFGSGTRLTVV.

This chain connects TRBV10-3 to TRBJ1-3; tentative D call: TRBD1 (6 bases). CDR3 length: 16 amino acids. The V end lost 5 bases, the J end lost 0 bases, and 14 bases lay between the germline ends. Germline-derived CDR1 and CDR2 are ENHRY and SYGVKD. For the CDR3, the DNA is TGTGCCATCAGTTTAGGTCCGACAGGCTCTGGAAACACCATATATTTT. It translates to CAISLGPTGSGNTIYF.

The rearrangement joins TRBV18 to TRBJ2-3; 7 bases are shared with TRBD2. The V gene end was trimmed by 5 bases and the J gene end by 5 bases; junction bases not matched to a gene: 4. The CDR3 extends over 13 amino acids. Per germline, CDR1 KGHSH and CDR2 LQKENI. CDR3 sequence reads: CASSERERDTQYF. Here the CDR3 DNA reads TGTGCCAGCTCAGAGCGGGAAAGAGATACGCAGTATTTT.

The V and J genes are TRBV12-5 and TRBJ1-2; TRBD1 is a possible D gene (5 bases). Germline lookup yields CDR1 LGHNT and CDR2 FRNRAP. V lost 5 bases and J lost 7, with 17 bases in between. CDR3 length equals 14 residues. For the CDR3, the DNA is TGTGCTAGTGGTCCGGACCCTTGGGACTCTGGCTACACCTTC. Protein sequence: CASGPDPWDSGYTF.

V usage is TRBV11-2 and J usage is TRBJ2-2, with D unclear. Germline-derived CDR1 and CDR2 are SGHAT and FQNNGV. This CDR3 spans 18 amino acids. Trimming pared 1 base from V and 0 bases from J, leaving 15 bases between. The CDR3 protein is CASSLGPLQFANTGELFF. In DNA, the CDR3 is TGTGCCAGCAGCTTAGGTCCACTACAGTTCGCGAACACCGGGGAGCTGTTTTTT. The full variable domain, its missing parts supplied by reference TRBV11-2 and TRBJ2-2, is EAGVAQSPRYKIIEKRQSVAFWCNPISGHATLYWYQQILGQGPKLLIQFQNNGVVDDSQLPKDRFSAERLKGVDSTLKIQPAKLEDSAVYLCASSLGPLQFANTGELFFGEGSRLTVL.

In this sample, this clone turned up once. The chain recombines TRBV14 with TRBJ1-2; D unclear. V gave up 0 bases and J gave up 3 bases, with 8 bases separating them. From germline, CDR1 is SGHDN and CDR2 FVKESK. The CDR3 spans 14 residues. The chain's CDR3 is CASSQDTGYYGYTF. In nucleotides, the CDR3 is TGTGCCAGCAGCCAAGATACGGGCTACTATGGCTACACCTTC.

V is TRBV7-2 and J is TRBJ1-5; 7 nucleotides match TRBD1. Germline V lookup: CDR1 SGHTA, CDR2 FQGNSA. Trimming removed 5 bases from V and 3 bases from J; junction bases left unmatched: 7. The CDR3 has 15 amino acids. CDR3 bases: TGTGCCAGCAGCATGCGACAGGGAAACAATCAGCCCCAGCATTTT. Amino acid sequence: CASSMRQGNNQPQHF.

Here the CDR3 reads CASSLGTTQAIGSQYF. For the CDR3, the DNA is TGTGCCAGCAGCTTGGGCACTACGCAAGCAATCGGATCGCAGTATTTT. The chain combines TRBV5-8 with TRBJ2-3; D unresolved. This CDR3 is 16 amino acids long. CDR1 is SGHTS, CDR2 YDEGEE, per germline. The V gene lost 0 bases and the J gene lost 10 bases, with 21 bases spanning the gap.

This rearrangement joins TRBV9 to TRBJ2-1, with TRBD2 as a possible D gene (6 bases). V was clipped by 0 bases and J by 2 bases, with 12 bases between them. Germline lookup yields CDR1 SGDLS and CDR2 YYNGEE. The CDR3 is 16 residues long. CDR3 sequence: CASSVGGTPTYNEQFF. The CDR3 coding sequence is TGTGCCAGCAGCGTAGGGGGGACTCCTACCTACAATGAGCAGTTCTTC. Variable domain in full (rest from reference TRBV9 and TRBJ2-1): DSGVTQTPKHLITATGQRVTLRCSPRSGDLSVYWYQQSLDQGLQFLIQYYNGEERAKGNILERFSAQQFPDLHSELNLSSLELGDSALYFCASSVGGTPTYNEQFFGPGTRLTVL.

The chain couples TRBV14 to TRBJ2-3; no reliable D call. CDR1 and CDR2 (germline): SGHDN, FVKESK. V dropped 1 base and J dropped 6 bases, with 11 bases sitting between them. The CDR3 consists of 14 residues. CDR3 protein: CASSQGSVVDTQYF. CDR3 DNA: TGTGCCAGCAGCCAAGGATCAGTTGTCGATACGCAGTATTTT. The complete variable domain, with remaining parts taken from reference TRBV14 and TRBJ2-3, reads EAGVTQFPSHSVIEKGQTVTLRCDPISGHDNLYWYRRVMGKEIKFLLHFVKESKQDESGMPNNRFLAERTGGTYSTLKVQPAELEDSGVYFCASSQGSVVDTQYFGPGTRLTVL.

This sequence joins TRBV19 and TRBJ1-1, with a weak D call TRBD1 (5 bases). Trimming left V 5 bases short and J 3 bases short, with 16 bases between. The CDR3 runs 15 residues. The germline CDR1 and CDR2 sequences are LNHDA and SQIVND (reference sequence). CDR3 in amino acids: CASSPGTTVYTEAFF. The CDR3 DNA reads TGTGCCAGTAGTCCGGGGACGACGGTCTACACTGAAGCTTTCTTT.

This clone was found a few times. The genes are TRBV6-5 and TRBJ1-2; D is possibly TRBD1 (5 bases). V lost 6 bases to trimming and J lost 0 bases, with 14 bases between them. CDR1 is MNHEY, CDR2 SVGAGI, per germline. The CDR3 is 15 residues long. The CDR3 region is CASRKDTSTNYGYTF. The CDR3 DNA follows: TGTGCCAGCAGAAAGGACACCTCCACTAACTATGGCTACACCTTC.

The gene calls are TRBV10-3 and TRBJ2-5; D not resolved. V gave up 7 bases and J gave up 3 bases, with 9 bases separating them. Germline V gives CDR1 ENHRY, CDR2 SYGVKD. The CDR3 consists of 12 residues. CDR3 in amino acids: CAIKDGEETQYF. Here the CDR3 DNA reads TGTGCCATCAAGGACGGTGAAGAGACCCAGTACTTC.

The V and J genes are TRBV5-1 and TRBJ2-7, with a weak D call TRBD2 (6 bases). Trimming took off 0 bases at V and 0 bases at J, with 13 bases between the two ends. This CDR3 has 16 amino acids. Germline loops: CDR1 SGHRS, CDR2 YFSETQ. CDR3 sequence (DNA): TGCGCCAGCAGCTTGGCCGCGGGGTCGAGCTCCTACGAGCAGTACTTC. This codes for CASSLAAGSSSYEQYF.

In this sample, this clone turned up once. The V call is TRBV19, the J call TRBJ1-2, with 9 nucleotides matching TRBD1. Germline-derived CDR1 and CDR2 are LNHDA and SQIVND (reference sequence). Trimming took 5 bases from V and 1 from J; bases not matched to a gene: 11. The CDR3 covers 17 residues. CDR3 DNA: TGTGCCAGTAGTCACCCGGGACAGGGAATACGTAACTATGGCTACACCTTC. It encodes CASSHPGQGIRNYGYTF.

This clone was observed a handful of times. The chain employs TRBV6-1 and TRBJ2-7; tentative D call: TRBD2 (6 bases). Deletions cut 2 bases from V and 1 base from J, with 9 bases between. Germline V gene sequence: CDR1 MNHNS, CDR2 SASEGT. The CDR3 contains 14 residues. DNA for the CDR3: TGTGCCAGCAGTGAATGGCTAGCGTCCTACGAGCAGTACTTC. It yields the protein CASSEWLASYEQYF.

Written as DNA, the CDR3 is TGTGCCAGTAGTTCCTTATACAGCGGCTACACCTTC. Protein product: CASSSLYSGYTF. This sequence joins TRBV19 and TRBJ1-2; D not certain. Germline V gives CDR1 LNHDA, CDR2 SQIVND (reference sequence). Trimming took 5 bases from V and 8 from J, leaving 12 bases between them. The CDR3 is 12 amino acids.

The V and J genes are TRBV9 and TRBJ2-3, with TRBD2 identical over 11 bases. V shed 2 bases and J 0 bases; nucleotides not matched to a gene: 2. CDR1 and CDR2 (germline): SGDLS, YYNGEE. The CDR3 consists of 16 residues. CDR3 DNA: TGTGCCAGCAGCGTTAGCGGGAGGGGGAGCACAGATACGCAGTATTTT. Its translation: CASSVSGRGSTDTQYF.

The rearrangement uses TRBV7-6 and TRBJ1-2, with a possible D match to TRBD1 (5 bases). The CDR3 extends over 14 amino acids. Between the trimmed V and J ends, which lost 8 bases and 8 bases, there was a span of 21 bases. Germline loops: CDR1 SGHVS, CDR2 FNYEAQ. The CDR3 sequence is CASRLGAQTGGYTF. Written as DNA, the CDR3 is TGTGCCAGCCGTCTCGGGGCACAGACGGGGGGCTACACCTTC.

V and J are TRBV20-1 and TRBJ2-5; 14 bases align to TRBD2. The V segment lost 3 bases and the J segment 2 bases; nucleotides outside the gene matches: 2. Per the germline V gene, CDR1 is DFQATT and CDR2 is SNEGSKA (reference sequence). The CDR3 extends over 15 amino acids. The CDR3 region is CSASRLAGGQETQYF. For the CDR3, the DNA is TGCAGTGCTAGTAGACTAGCGGGGGGGCAAGAGACCCAGTACTTC.

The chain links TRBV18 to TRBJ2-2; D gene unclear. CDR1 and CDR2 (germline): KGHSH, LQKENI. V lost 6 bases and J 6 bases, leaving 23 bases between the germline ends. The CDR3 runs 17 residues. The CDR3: CASSSQTAGPLPGELFF. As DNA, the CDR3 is TGTGCCAGCTCCAGCCAAACCGCCGGGCCCCTCCCCGGGGAGCTGTTTTTT.

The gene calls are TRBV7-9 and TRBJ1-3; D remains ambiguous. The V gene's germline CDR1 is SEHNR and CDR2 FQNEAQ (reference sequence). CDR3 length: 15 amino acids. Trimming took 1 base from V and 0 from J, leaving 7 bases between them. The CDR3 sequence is CASSLEGSSGNTIYF. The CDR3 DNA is TGTGCCAGCAGCTTAGAGGGCTCCTCTGGAAACACCATATATTTT.

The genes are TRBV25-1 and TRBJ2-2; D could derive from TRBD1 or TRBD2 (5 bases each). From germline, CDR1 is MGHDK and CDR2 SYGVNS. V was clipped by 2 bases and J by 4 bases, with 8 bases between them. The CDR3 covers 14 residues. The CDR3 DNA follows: TGTGCCAGCAGTGAACCCGGGACCACCGGGGAGCTGTTTTTT. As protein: CASSEPGTTGELFF. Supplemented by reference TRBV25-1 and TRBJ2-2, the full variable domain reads EADIYQTPRYLVIGTGKKITLECSQTMGHDKMYWYQQDPGMELHLIHYSYGVNSTEKGDLSSESTVSRIRTEHFPLTLESARPSHTSQYLCASSEPGTTGELFFGEGSRLTVL.

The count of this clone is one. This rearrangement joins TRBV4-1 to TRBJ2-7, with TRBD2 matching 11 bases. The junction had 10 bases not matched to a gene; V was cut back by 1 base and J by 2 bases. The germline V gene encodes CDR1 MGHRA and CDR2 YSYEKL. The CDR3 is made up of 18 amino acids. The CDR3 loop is CASSQVPPSGRSPYEQYF. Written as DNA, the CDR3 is TGCGCCAGCAGCCAAGTCCCACCTAGCGGGAGGAGTCCCTACGAGCAGTACTTC.

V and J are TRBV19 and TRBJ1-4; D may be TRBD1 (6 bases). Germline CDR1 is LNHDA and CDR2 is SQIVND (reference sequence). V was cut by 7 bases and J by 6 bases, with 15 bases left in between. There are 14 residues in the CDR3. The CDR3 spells CASTKQGSDEKLFF. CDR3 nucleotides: TGTGCCAGTACCAAACAGGGTTCAGATGAAAAACTGTTTTTT.

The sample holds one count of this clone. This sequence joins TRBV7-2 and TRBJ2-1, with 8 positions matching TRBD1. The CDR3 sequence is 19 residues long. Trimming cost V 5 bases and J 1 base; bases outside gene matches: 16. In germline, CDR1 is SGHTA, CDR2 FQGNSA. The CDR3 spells CASSPRQGTSPSSYNEQFF. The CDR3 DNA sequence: TGTGCCAGCAGCCCGAGACAGGGGACCTCCCCCTCATCCTACAATGAGCAGTTCTTC.

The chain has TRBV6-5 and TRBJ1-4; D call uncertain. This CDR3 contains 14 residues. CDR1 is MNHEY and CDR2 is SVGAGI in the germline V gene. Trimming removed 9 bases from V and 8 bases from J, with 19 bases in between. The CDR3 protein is CASSHLPRSEKLFF. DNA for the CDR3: TGTGCCAGTTCACACCTCCCGAGAAGCGAAAAACTGTTTTTT.